Listed below are T cell receptor beta chains from one sample, sequenced in a study of blood T cell repertoires in COVID-19. Clones were read by immunoSEQ multiplex PCR, and TCRdb kept only the in-frame ones, dropping some. This repertoire shows 150,000 to 200,000 clones, more than 80% found once; its top ten account for just under 2%. The sample consisted of peripheral blood. The receptors stem from a woman aged 55-70 years with COVID-19, enrolled during active disease. The conserved cysteine and the conserved F or W are not part of the CDR3 here.

j_call: TRBJ2-3; v_call: TRBV3-1/TRBV3-2; cdr3_aa: ASRLGSGLSTDTQY
j_call: TRBJ1-3; v_call: TRBV6-5; cdr3_aa: ASSYSRDSGNTIY
j_call: TRBJ1-2; v_call: TRBV6-5; cdr3_aa: ASSYSGSPAYGYT
j_call: TRBJ1-1; v_call: TRBV18; cdr3_aa: ASSRNTGQGYGANTEAF
j_call: TRBJ2-7; v_call: TRBV5-1; cdr3_aa: ASSLGPRDRDYEQY
j_call: TRBJ2-1; v_call: TRBV6-5; cdr3_aa: ASSYSQGNEQF
j_call: TRBJ1-4; v_call: TRBV4-1; cdr3_aa: ASSLGQGNEKLF
j_call: TRBJ2-7; v_call: TRBV29-1; cdr3_aa: SVEGQGAAYEQY
j_call: TRBJ2-3; v_call: TRBV29-1; cdr3_aa: SGAIRADTQY
j_call: TRBJ1-3; v_call: TRBV5-4; cdr3_aa: ASSMTGVLAGNTIY
j_call: TRBJ2-1; v_call: TRBV7-3; cdr3_aa: ASSPGTYNEQF
j_call: TRBJ1-5; v_call: TRBV2; cdr3_aa: ASSADRAPQPQH
j_call: TRBJ1-1; v_call: TRBV5-1; cdr3_aa: ASSLEGTGRTEAF
j_call: TRBJ2-3; v_call: TRBV27; cdr3_aa: ASWTGVGGTQY
j_call: TRBJ2-2; v_call: TRBV5-1; cdr3_aa: ASSLDTTTGELF
j_call: TRBJ1-1; v_call: TRBV5-1; cdr3_aa: ASRISTGSTEAF
j_call: TRBJ2-7; v_call: TRBV4-3; cdr3_aa: ASSHTTGETYEQY
j_call: TRBJ2-3; v_call: TRBV15; cdr3_aa: ATSRSYPGASGGAGTDTQY
j_call: TRBJ2-3; v_call: TRBV7-2; cdr3_aa: ASSLGGQRGDTQY
j_call: TRBJ2-7; v_call: TRBV4-3; cdr3_aa: ASSQAQGYEQY
j_call: TRBJ1-1; v_call: TRBV5-1; cdr3_aa: ASSSELQGARRTEAF
j_call: TRBJ2-5; v_call: TRBV2; cdr3_aa: ASRQAGGVTQY
j_call: TRBJ2-3; v_call: TRBV7-3; cdr3_aa: ASSDRVDTQY
j_call: TRBJ1-2; v_call: TRBV5-6; cdr3_aa: ASSPSQGAGLHGYT
j_call: TRBJ1-2; v_call: TRBV3-1/TRBV3-2; cdr3_aa: ASSYVDRVYGYT
j_call: TRBJ1-2; v_call: TRBV19; cdr3_aa: ASSPDRGWDYGYT
j_call: TRBJ1-1; v_call: TRBV10-3; cdr3_aa: AITRETNTEAF
j_call: TRBJ2-3; v_call: TRBV4-3; cdr3_aa: ASSQEGAGVTQY
j_call: TRBJ2-1; v_call: TRBV5-6; cdr3_aa: ASSFWTSGSYNEQF
j_call: TRBJ2-5; v_call: TRBV9; cdr3_aa: ASSPFGRETQY
j_call: TRBJ1-1; v_call: TRBV2; cdr3_aa: ASSTGQGLNTEAF
j_call: TRBJ1-2; v_call: TRBV3-1/TRBV3-2; cdr3_aa: ASSLRGQGDYGYT
j_call: TRBJ2-1; v_call: TRBV7-6; cdr3_aa: ASSLARARGNEQF
j_call: TRBJ2-3; v_call: TRBV4-3; cdr3_aa: ASSQEGARSDTQY
j_call: TRBJ2-1; v_call: TRBV15; cdr3_aa: ATSRDLAGSSYNEQF
j_call: TRBJ2-1; v_call: TRBV7-9; cdr3_aa: ASTPLAGGPRAYNEQF
j_call: TRBJ2-5; v_call: TRBV6-1; cdr3_aa: ASSPRGGETQY
j_call: TRBJ2-3; v_call: TRBV18; cdr3_aa: ASSPTTSVSSTDTQY
j_call: TRBJ1-3; v_call: TRBV9; cdr3_aa: ASSVAGNSGNTIY
j_call: TRBJ2-3; v_call: TRBV4-3; cdr3_aa: ASSRSGGGFTDTQY
j_call: TRBJ1-1; v_call: TRBV19; cdr3_aa: ATQGPYTEAF
j_call: TRBJ1-1; v_call: TRBV30; cdr3_aa: AWSVARGSEAF
j_call: TRBJ1-3; v_call: TRBV10-3; cdr3_aa: AITQGFGNTIY
j_call: TRBJ2-2; v_call: TRBV6-5; cdr3_aa: ASSFGLITGELF
j_call: TRBJ2-7; v_call: TRBV20-1; cdr3_aa: SVGQGIEQY
j_call: TRBJ2-3; v_call: TRBV2; cdr3_aa: ASAGGPTDTQY
j_call: TRBJ1-6; v_call: TRBV28; cdr3_aa: ASTGARGSPLH
j_call: TRBJ1-2; v_call: TRBV10-2; cdr3_aa: ASRRGGLDGYT
j_call: TRBJ1-5; v_call: TRBV27; cdr3_aa: ASSFGGTGNQPQH
j_call: TRBJ2-2; v_call: TRBV3-1/TRBV3-2; cdr3_aa: ASSQESGTNTGELF
j_call: TRBJ1-2; v_call: TRBV7-3; cdr3_aa: ASSLAGQGYT
j_call: TRBJ2-1; v_call: TRBV25-1; cdr3_aa: ASSEGPAGVSPHEQF
j_call: TRBJ2-7; v_call: TRBV5-5; cdr3_aa: ASSLAPGQGRYEQY